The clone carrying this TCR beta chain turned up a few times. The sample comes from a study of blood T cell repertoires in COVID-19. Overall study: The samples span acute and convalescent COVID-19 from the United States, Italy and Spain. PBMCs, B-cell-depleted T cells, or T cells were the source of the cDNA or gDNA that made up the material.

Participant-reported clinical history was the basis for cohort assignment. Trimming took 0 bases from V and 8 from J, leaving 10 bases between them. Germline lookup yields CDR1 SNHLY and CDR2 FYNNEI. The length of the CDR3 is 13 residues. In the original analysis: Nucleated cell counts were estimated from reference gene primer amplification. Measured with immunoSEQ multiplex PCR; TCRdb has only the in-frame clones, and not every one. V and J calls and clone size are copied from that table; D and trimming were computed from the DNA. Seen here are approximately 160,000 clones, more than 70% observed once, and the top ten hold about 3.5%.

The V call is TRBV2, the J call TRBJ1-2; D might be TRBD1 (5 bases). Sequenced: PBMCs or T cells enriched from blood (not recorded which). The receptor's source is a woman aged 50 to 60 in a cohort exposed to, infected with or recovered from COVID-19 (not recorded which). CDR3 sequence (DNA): TGTGCCAGCAGTGAAGCGCGCAGGGTCGGCTACACCTTC. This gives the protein CASSEARRVGYTF. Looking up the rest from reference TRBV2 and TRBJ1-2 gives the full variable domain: EPEVTQTPSHQVTQMGQEVILRCVPISNHLYFYWYRQILGQKVEFLVSFYNNEISEKSEIFDDQFSVERPDGSNFTLKIRSTKLEDSAMYFCASSEARRVGYTFGSGTRLTVV.